This T cell receptor (beta chain) was captured by sequencing in a study of blood T cell repertoires in COVID-19. The method was immunoSEQ multiplex PCR; TCRdb's version includes in-frame clones alone and lacks a portion of them. The profile covers 100,000 or so clones, with about 82% appearing a single time and 10% to 15% taken by the ten largest. CDR3 size: 17 residues. The germline V gene encodes CDR1 SGHNT and CDR2 YYREEE (reference sequence). V was pared by 2 bases and J by 2 bases, with 7 bases of the junction left unmatched. The sequenced material came from peripheral blood. The V gene is TRBV5-4, the J gene TRBJ2-1, with 10 positions matching TRBD2. The sequence was collected from a woman between 65 and 79 years old with active or convalescent COVID-19. Here the CDR3 DNA reads TGTGCCAGCAGCTTACCAGGAAGCGGGGGGGCCTACAATGAGCAGTTCTTC. This encodes CASSLPGSGGAYNEQFF.